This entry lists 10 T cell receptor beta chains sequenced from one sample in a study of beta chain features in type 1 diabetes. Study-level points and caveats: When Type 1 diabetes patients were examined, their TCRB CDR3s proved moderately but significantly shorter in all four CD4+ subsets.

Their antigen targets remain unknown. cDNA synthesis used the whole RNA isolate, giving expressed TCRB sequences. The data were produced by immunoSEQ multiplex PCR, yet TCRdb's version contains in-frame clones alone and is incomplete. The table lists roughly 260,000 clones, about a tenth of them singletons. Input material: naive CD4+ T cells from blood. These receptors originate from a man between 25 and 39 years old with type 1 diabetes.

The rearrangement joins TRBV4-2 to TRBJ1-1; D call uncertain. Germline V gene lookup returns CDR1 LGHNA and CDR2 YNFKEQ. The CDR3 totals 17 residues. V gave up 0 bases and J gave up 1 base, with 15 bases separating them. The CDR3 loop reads CASSQEPPGGPNTEAFF. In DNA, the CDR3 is TGTGCCAGCAGCCAAGAGCCCCCGGGAGGCCCGAACACTGAAGCTTTCTTT.

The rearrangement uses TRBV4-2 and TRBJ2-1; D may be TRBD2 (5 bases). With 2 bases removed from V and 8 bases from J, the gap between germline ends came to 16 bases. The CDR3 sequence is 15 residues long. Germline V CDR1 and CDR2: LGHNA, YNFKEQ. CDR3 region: CASSQSSAGRDEQFF. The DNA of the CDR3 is TGTGCCAGCAGCCAATCCTCGGCTGGGCGGGATGAGCAGTTCTTC.

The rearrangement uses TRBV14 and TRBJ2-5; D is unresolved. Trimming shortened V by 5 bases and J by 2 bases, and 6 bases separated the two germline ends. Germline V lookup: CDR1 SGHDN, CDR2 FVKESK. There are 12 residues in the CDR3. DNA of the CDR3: TGTGCCAGCAGCGCACAGCAAGAGACCCAGTACTTC. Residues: CASSAQQETQYF.

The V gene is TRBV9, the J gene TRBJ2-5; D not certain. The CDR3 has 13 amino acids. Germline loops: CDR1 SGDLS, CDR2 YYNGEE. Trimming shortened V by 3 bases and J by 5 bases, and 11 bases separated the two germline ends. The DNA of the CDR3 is TGTGCCAGCAGCGCACACTCGGAGGAGACCCAGTACTTC. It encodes CASSAHSEETQYF.

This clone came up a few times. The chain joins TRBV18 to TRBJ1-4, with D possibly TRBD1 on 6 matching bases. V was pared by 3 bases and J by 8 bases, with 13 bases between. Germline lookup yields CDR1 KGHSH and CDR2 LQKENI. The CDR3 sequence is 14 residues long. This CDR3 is CASSPDSRGEKLFF. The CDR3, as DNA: TGTGCCAGCTCACCGGACAGCAGAGGGGAAAAACTGTTTTTT.

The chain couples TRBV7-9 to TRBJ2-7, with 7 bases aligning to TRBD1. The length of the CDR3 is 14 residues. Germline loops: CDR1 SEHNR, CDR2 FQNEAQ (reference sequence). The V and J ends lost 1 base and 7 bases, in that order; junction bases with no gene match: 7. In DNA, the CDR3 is TGTGCCAGCAGCTTAGGAACAGGGGAAGGAGAGCAGTACTTC. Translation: CASSLGTGEGEQYF.

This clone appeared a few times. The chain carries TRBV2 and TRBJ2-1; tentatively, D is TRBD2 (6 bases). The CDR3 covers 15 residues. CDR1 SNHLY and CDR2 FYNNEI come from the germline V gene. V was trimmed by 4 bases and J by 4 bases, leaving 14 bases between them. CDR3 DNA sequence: TGTGCCAGCAGTGTCAGGCGGGGTGGGTACAATGAGCAGTTCTTC. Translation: CASSVRRGGYNEQFF.

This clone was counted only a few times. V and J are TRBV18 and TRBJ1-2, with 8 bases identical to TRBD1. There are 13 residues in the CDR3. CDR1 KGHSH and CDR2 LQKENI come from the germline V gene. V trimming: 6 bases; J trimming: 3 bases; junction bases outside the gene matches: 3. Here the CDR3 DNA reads TGTGCCAGCTCGGACAGGGCGGACTATGGCTACACCTTC. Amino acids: CASSDRADYGYTF.

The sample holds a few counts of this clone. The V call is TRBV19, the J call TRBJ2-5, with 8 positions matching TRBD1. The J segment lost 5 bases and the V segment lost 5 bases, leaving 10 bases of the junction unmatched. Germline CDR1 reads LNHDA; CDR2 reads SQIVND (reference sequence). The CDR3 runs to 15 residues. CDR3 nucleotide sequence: TGTGCCAGTAGTGTCGACAGGGGAGGCGGGGAGACCCAGTACTTC. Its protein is CASSVDRGGGETQYF.

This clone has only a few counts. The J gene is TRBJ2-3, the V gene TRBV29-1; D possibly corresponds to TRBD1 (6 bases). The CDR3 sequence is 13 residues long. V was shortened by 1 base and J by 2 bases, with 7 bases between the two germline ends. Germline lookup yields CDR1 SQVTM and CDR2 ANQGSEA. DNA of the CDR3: TGCAGCGTTGAAGCAGGGGCCACAGATACGCAGTATTTT. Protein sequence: CSVEAGATDTQYF.